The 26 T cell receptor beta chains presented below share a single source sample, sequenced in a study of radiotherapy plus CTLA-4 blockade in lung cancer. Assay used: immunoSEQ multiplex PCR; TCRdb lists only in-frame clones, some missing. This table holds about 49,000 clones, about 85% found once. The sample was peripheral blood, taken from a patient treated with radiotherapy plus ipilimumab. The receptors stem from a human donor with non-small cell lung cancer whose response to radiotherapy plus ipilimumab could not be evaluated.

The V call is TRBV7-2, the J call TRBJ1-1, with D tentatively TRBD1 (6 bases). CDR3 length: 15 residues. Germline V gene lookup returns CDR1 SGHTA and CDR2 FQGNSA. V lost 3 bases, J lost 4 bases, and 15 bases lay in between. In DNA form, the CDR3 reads TGTGCCAGCAGCTTCTCCGAACAGGGAAGCACTGAAGCTTTCTTT. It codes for CASSFSEQGSTEAFF.

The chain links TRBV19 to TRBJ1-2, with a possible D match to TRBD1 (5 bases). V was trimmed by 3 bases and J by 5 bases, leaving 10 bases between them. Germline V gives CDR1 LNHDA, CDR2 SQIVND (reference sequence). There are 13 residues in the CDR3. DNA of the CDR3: TGTGCCAGTAGTATGGGGGGTTTTTATGGCTACACCTTC. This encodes CASSMGGFYGYTF.

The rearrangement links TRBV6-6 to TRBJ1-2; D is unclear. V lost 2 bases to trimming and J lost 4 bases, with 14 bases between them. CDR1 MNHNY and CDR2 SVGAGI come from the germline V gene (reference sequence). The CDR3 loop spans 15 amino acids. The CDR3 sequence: CASSYEAQMGYGYTF. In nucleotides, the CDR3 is TGTGCCAGCAGTTACGAGGCCCAGATGGGCTATGGCTACACCTTC.

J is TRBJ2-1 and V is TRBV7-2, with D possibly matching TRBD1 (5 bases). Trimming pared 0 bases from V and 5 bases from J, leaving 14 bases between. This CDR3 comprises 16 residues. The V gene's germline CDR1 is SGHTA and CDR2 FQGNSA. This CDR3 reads CASSLAGRADHNEQFF. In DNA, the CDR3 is TGTGCCAGCAGCTTAGCGGGCAGGGCCGACCACAATGAGCAGTTCTTC.

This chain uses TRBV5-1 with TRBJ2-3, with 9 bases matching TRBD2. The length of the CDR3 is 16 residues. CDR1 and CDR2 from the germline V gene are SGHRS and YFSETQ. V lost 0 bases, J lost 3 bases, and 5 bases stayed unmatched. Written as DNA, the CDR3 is TGCGCCAGCAGCTTGGGTGGTAGCGGGAGAACAGATACGCAGTATTTT. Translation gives CASSLGGSGRTDTQYF. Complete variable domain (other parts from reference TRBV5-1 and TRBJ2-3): KAGVTQTPRYLIKTRGQQVTLSCSPISGHRSVSWYQQTPGQGLQFLFEYFSETQRNKGNFPGRFSGRQFSNSRSEMNVSTLELGDSALYLCASSLGGSGRTDTQYFGPGTRLTVL.

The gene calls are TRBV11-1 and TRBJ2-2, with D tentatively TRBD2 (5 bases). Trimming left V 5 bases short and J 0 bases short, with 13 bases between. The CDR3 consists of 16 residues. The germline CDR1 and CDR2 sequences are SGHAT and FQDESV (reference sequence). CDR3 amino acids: CASSLYAGANTGELFF. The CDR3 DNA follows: TGTGCCAGCAGCCTGTACGCGGGCGCGAACACCGGGGAGCTGTTTTTT.

The CDR3 nucleotides read TGTGCCAGCAGCGTACAGGGGGCCGGGGAGCTGTTTTTT. Amino acids: CASSVQGAGELFF. This chain links TRBV9 with TRBJ2-2; 7 bases are shared with TRBD1. The CDR3 contains 13 residues. Germline V gene data show CDR1 as SGDLS and CDR2 as YYNGEE. Unmatched junction bases numbered 0, after V lost 1 base and J lost 6 bases.

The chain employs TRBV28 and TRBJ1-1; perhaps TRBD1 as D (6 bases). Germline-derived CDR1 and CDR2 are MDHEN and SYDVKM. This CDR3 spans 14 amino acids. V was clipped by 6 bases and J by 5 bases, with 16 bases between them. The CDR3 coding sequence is TGTGCCAGCAGGGGAACAGGGTCTCGAACTGAAGCTTTCTTT. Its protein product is CASRGTGSRTEAFF.

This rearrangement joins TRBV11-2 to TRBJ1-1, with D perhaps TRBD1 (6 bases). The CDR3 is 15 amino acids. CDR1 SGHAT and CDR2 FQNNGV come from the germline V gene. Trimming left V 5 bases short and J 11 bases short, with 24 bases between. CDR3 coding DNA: TGTGCCAGCAGCCCGATGCAGGACAGTCTTTTGCGGGCTTTCTTT. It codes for CASSPMQDSLLRAFF. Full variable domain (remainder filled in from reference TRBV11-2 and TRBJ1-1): EAGVAQSPRYKIIEKRQSVAFWCNPISGHATLYWYQQILGQGPKLLIQFQNNGVVDDSQLPKDRFSAERLKGVDSTLKIQPAKLEDSAVYLCASSPMQDSLLRAFFGQGTRLTVV.

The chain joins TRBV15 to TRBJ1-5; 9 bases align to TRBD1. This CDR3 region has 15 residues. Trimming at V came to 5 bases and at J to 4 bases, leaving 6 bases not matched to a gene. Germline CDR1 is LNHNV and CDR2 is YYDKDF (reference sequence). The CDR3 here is CATSGRGQGNQPQHF. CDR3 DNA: TGTGCCACCAGCGGGAGAGGACAGGGGAATCAGCCCCAGCATTTT. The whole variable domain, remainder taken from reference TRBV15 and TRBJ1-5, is DAMVIQNPRYQVTQFGKPVTLSCSQTLNHNVMYWYQQKSSQAPKLLFHYYDKDFNNEADTPDNFQSRRPNTSFCFLDIRSPGLGDTAMYLCATSGRGQGNQPQHFGDGTRLSIL.

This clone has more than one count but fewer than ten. The CDR3: CATRDRGPYNEQFF. The CDR3 bases are TGTGCCACGCGGGACAGAGGGCCCTACAATGAGCAGTTCTTC. This rearrangement joins TRBV10-3 to TRBJ2-1; D is possibly TRBD1 (7 bases). V shed 10 bases and J shed 2 bases, with 15 bases lying between them. Germline-derived CDR1 and CDR2 are ENHRY and SYGVKD. This CDR3 comprises 14 residues.

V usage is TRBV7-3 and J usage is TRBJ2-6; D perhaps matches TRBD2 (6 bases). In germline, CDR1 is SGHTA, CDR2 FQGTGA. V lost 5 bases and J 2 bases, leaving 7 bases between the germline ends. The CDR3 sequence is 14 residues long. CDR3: CASSPGAGANVLTF. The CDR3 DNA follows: TGTGCCAGCAGCCCGGGGGCTGGGGCCAACGTCCTGACTTTC. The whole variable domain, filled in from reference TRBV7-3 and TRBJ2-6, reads GAGVSQTPSNKVTEKGKYVELRCDPISGHTALYWYRQSLGQGPEFLIYFQGTGAADDSGLPNDRFFAVRPEGSVSTLKIQRTERGDSAVYLCASSPGAGANVLTFGAGSRLTVL.

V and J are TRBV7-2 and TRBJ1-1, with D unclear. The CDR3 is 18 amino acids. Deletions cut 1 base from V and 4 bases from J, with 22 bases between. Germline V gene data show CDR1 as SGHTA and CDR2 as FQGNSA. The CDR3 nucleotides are TGTGCCAGCAGCTTAGGTCCAGTTGCCGGCAGACGGGGCACTGAAGCTTTCTTT. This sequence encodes CASSLGPVAGRRGTEAFF.

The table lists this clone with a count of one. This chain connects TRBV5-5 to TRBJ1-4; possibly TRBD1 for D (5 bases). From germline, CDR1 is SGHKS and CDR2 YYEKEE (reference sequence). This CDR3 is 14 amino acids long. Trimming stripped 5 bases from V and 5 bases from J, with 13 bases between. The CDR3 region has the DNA TGTGCCAGCAGTTCCTGGGGGGAGAATGAAAAACTGTTTTTT. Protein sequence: CASSSWGENEKLFF.

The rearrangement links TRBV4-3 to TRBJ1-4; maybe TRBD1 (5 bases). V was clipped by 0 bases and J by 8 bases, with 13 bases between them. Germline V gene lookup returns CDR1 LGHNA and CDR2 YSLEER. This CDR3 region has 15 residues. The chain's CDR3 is CASSQESGGGEKLFF. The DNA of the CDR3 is TGCGCCAGCAGCCAAGAATCGGGGGGTGGGGAAAAACTGTTTTTT.

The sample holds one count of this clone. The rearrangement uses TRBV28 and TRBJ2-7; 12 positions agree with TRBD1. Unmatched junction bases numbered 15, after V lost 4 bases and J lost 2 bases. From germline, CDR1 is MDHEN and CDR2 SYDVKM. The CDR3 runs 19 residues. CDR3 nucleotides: TGTGCCAGCAGTTCCACGCCCGGAAAAAGGGACAGGGGGCCCTACGAGCAGTACTTC. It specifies CASSSTPGKRDRGPYEQYF.

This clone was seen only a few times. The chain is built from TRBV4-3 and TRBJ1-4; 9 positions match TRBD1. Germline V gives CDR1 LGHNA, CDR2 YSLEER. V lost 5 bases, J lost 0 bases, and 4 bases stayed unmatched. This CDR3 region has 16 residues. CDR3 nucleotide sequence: TGCGCCAGCAGCAAACAGGGGGCTTCAACTAATGAAAAACTGTTTTTT. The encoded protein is CASSKQGASTNEKLFF.

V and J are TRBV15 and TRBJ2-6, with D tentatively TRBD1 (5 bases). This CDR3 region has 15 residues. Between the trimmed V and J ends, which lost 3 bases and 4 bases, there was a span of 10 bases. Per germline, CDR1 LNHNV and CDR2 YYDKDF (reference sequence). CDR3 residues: CATSRLGAGANVLTF. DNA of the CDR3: TGTGCCACCAGCAGGTTAGGGGCCGGGGCCAACGTCCTGACTTTC.

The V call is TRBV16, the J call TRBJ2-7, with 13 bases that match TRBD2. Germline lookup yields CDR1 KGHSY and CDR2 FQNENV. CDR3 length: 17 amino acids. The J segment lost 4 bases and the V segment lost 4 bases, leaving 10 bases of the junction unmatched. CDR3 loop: CASSRKARTSGSYEQYF. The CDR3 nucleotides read TGTGCCAGCAGCCGAAAGGCTCGGACTAGCGGGAGTTACGAGCAGTACTTC.

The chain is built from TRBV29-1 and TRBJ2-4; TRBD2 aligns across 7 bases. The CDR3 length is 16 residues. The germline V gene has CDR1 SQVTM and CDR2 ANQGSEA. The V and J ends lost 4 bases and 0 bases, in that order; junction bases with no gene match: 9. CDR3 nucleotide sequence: TGCAGCGTTGTGGGCCTAGCGGATCTAGCCAAAAACATTCAGTACTTC. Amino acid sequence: CSVVGLADLAKNIQYF.

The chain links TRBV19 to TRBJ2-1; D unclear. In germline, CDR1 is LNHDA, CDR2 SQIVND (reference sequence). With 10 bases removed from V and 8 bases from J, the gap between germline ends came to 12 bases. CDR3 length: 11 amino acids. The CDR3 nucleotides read TGTGCCACCCAGTATCAGGATGAGCAGTTCTTC. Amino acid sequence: CATQYQDEQFF.

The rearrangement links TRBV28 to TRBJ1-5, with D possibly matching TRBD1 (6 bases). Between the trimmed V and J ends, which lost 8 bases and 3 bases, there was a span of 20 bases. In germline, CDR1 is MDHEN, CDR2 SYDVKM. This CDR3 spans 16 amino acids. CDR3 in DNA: TGTGCCAGCGTTATGGGGGGGGCAGGAATCAATCAGCCCCAGCATTTT. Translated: CASVMGGAGINQPQHF.

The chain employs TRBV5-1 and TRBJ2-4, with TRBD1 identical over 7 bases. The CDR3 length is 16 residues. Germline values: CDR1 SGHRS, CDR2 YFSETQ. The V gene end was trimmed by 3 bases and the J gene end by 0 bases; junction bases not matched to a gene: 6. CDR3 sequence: CASSSTGPIAKNIQYF. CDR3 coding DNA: TGCGCCAGCAGCTCGACAGGGCCCATAGCCAAAAACATTCAGTACTTC. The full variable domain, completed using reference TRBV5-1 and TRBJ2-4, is KAGVTQTPRYLIKTRGQQVTLSCSPISGHRSVSWYQQTPGQGLQFLFEYFSETQRNKGNFPGRFSGRQFSNSRSEMNVSTLELGDSALYLCASSSTGPIAKNIQYFGAGTRLSVL.

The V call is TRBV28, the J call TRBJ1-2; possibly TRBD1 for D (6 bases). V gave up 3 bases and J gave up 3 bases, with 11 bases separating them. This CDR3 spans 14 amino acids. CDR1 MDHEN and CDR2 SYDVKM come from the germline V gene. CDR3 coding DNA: TGTGCCAGCAGTTTTGGGGGCTCCCACTATGGCTACACCTTC. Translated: CASSFGGSHYGYTF.

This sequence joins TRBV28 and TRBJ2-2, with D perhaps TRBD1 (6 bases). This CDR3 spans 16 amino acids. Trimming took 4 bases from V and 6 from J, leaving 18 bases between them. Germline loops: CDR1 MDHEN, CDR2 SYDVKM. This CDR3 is CASSSSAWGPAGELFF. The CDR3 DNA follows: TGTGCCAGCAGTTCCTCGGCCTGGGGGCCCGCCGGGGAGCTGTTTTTT.

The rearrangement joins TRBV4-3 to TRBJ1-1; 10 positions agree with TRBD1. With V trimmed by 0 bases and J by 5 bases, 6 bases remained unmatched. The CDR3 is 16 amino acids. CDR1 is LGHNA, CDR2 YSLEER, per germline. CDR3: CASSQDTTGGMTEAFF. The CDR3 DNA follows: TGCGCCAGCAGCCAAGATACGACAGGGGGCATGACTGAAGCTTTCTTT.